This T cell receptor beta chain stems from a study of shared clonotypes between healthy human individuals. The table came from immunoSEQ multiplex PCR; TCRdb's copy has only in-frame clones and leaves some out. The sample includes hundreds of thousands of clones, roughly 70% of them seen just once. The V gene lost 2 bases and the J gene lost 3 bases, with 7 bases spanning the gap. Germline CDR1 reads SGHRS; CDR2 reads YFSETQ. There are 13 residues in the CDR3. The rearrangement joins TRBV5-1 to TRBJ2-3; no definite D call. The receptor comes from a woman aged 25 to 39 in good health. Sequenced material: memory CD4+ T cells sorted from blood. Stated subset: CD45RA-negative fraction. CDR3 protein: CASSFPDTDTQYF. CDR3 coding DNA: TGCGCCAGCAGCTTCCCAGATACAGATACGCAGTATTTT.